This T cell receptor beta chain was sequenced in a study of blood T cell repertoires in COVID-19. The overall study: Sample material is recorded as cDNA or gDNA derived from T cells, B-cell-depleted T cells, or PBMCs.

Only in-frame clones appear in the TCRdb table, and some are missing; sequencing was by immunoSEQ multiplex PCR. The top ten hold roughly 3% of the sample, which has approximately 230,000 clones, around 90% seen once. The CDR3 loop spans 20 amino acids. The germline V gene encodes CDR1 SGHRS and CDR2 YFSETQ. Unmatched junction bases numbered 18, after V lost 2 bases and J lost 0 bases. The receptor comes from a man in his late teens or twenties with active or convalescent COVID-19. The sample taken for sequencing was peripheral blood. The rearrangement uses TRBV5-1 and TRBJ2-7; 9 positions agree with TRBD2. In DNA form, the CDR3 reads TGCGCCAGCAGCTTAACGACGCCGAGAGCTAGCGGGGCCCCCTCCTACGAGCAGTACTTC. Protein: CASSLTTPRASGAPSYEQYF.